The 26 T cell receptor beta chains given below trace back to one sample, sequenced in a study of T-cell reconstitution after alpha-beta-depleted transplantation in children. General study results and limits: By about two months after transplant, alpha-beta T cells reportedly arose from several hundred graft clones that had expanded.

No antigen has been assigned to these receptors. Unique molecular identifiers were incorporated during preparation of the TCRbeta library. Using its own MiXCR run on the PCR reads, TCRdb lists one record per CDR3 protein. This table holds around 30,000 distinct CDR3 sequences, around 7% found once. The material was peripheral blood, obtained 60 days after TCRalphabeta/CD19-depleted stem cell transplant. These receptor sequences come from a child younger than two who had a stem cell transplant for acute myeloid leukemia, so the T cells may come from the graft donor.

This clonotype was counted only a few times. The rearrangement links TRBV12-3 or TRBV12-4 to TRBJ2-3; 8 nucleotides align to TRBD1. The length of the CDR3 is 17 residues. The ends lost 3 bases at V and 2 bases at J; junction bases unmatched: 10. The CDR3 sequence: CASSFPWTGHNTDTQYF. CDR3 DNA sequence: TGTGCCAGCAGTTTCCCCTGGACAGGGCACAACACAGATACGCAGTATTTT.

The chain combines TRBV5-5 with TRBJ2-1, with D unresolved. The CDR3 is 15 amino acids. From germline, CDR1 is SGHKS and CDR2 YYEKEE (reference sequence). V was cut by 2 bases and J by 0 bases, with 9 bases left in between. CDR3 sequence (DNA): TGTGCCAGCAGCTTCGGGCTCCACTCCTACAATGAGCAGTTCTTC. Translating gives CASSFGLHSYNEQFF.

This clonotype was observed at least ten times. This chain connects TRBV7-9 to TRBJ1-3; the D is unclear. The CDR3 covers 15 residues. Per germline, CDR1 SEHNR and CDR2 FQNEAQ (reference sequence). With 1 base removed from V and 5 bases from J, the gap between germline ends came to 12 bases. The CDR3 nucleotides are TGTGCCAGCAGCTTAGAAGGCCCTTGGAGAAACACCATATATTTT. The encoded protein is CASSLEGPWRNTIYF.

This clonotype was detected many times. The genes are TRBV27 and TRBJ1-1, with no clear D. There are 13 residues in the CDR3. V gave up 3 bases and J gave up 5 bases, with 10 bases separating them. Germline CDR1 reads MNHEY; CDR2 reads SMNVEV (reference sequence). CDR3: CASSLAGGTEAFF. CDR3 DNA: TGTGCCAGCAGTTTGGCAGGAGGGACTGAAGCTTTCTTT.

This clonotype was seen repeatedly, ten times or more. The chain recombines TRBV9 with TRBJ2-5; D unclear. Trimming removed 4 bases at V and 5 bases at J, with 15 bases between. The CDR3 extends over 14 amino acids. Germline V gene sequence: CDR1 SGDLS, CDR2 YYNGEE. The chain's CDR3 is CASSPRLLGETQYF. CDR3 sequence (DNA): TGTGCCAGCAGCCCCCGCCTCCTTGGGGAGACCCAGTACTTC. Looking up the rest from reference TRBV9 and TRBJ2-5 gives the full variable domain: DSGVTQTPKHLITATGQRVTLRCSPRSGDLSVYWYQQSLDQGLQFLIQYYNGEERAKGNILERFSAQQFPDLHSELNLSSLELGDSALYFCASSPRLLGETQYFGPGTRLLVL.

This clonotype was picked up many times. J is TRBJ1-2 and V is TRBV29-1, with 7 bases fitting TRBD1. The germline CDR1 and CDR2 sequences are SQVTM and ANQGSEA. The junction had 4 bases not matched to a gene; V was cut back by 5 bases and J by 4 bases. The CDR3 extends over 12 amino acids. The CDR3 nucleotides read TGCAGCGTTCCCGGGACAGTCTATGGCTACACCTTC. Translated, it gives CSVPGTVYGYTF.

This clonotype was counted many times. The chain carries TRBV5-1 and TRBJ1-1, with a tentative D call TRBD1 (5 bases). Germline CDR1 is SGHRS and CDR2 is YFSETQ. V lost 1 base and J 2 bases, leaving 6 bases between the germline ends. This CDR3 is 13 amino acids long. CDR3 loop: CASSLTGNTEAFF. The CDR3 coding sequence is TGCGCCAGCAGCTTGACAGGAAACACTGAAGCTTTCTTT.

This clonotype was found many times. V gene TRBV4-1 combines with J gene TRBJ2-5, with D tentatively TRBD2 (7 bases). The CDR3 totals 17 residues. Trimming pared 2 bases from V and 0 bases from J, leaving 16 bases between. Germline-derived CDR1 and CDR2 are MGHRA and YSYEKL. The CDR3 DNA reads TGCGCCAGCAGCCAACGGGGGCGGGAGACAAACCAAGAGACCCAGTACTTC. Amino acid sequence: CASSQRGRETNQETQYF.

The table lists this clonotype with many counts. J is TRBJ2-1 and V is TRBV6-5; the match to TRBD2 covers 7 bases. The CDR3 loop spans 15 amino acids. CDR1 is MNHEY, CDR2 SVGAGI, per germline. With V trimmed by 6 bases and J by 0 bases, 5 bases remained unmatched. The CDR3 region is CASRASGRSYNEQFF. The CDR3 bases are TGTGCCAGCAGGGCTAGCGGACGCTCCTACAATGAGCAGTTCTTC.

This chain's CDR3 is CAMTLWLGGPVYEQYF. For the CDR3, the DNA is TGTGCCATGACCCTCTGGCTGGGGGGCCCCGTCTACGAGCAGTACTTC. The V call is TRBV5-6, the J call TRBJ2-7; tentatively, D is TRBD1 or TRBD2 (6 bases each). Germline V gene lookup returns CDR1 SGHDT and CDR2 YYEEEE. V dropped 9 bases and J dropped 3 bases, with 25 bases sitting between them. The CDR3 loop spans 16 amino acids. The full variable domain, rest sourced from reference TRBV5-6 and TRBJ2-7, is DAGVTQSPTHLIKTRGQQVTLRCSPKSGHDTVSWYQQALGQGPQFIFQYYEEEERQRGNFPDRFSGHQFPNYSSELNVNALLLGDSALYLCAMTLWLGGPVYEQYFGPGTRLTVT.

There are a few counts of this clonotype. The chain links TRBV7-2 to TRBJ2-7; 10 bases match TRBD1. CDR1 and CDR2 (germline): SGHTA, FQGNSA. Trimming cost V 5 bases and J 2 bases; bases outside gene matches: 9. The CDR3 spans 16 residues. This CDR3 is CASSHRETGGTYEQYF. The CDR3 bases are TGTGCCAGCAGCCATCGGGAGACAGGGGGCACCTACGAGCAGTACTTC. The full variable domain, rest sourced from reference TRBV7-2 and TRBJ2-7, is GAGVSQSPSNKVTEKGKDVELRCDPISGHTALYWYRQSLGQGLEFLIYFQGNSAPDKSGLPSDRFSAERTGGSVSTLTIQRTQQEDSAVYLCASSHRETGGTYEQYFGPGTRLTVT.

V gene TRBV28 combines with J gene TRBJ2-7; D gene unclear. Germline V gives CDR1 MDHEN, CDR2 SYDVKM. The CDR3 is 14 residues long. The V and J ends lost 2 bases and 2 bases respectively, with 10 bases between them. The CDR3 region has the DNA TGTGCCAGCAGTTTACGGCAGGCTCCCTACGAGCAGTACTTC. This codes for CASSLRQAPYEQYF.

This clonotype was counted ten times or more. This chain links TRBV29-1 with TRBJ1-2; D call uncertain. The germline V gene encodes CDR1 SQVTM and CDR2 ANQGSEA. The germline V and J ends were trimmed by 0 bases and 8 bases, with 1 base remaining between them. The CDR3 sequence is 9 residues long. The CDR3 here is CSVEEGYTF. In DNA form, the CDR3 reads TGCAGCGTTGAAGAGGGCTACACCTTC.

This clonotype was observed at least ten times. The chain links TRBV6-5 to TRBJ2-2, with unresolved D. Germline V gene data show CDR1 as MNHEY and CDR2 as SVGAGI. CDR3 length: 11 residues. The V gene lost 4 bases and the J gene lost 7 bases, with 4 bases spanning the gap. Here the CDR3 reads CASSFRGELFF. CDR3 sequence (DNA): TGTGCCAGCAGTTTTCGCGGGGAGCTGTTTTTT.

There are many counts of this clonotype. This chain joins TRBV6-2 or TRBV6-3 and TRBJ2-5, with unresolved D. From germline, CDR1 is MNHEY and CDR2 SVGEGT. The CDR3 has 16 amino acids. V was pared by 2 bases and J by 5 bases, with 18 bases between. CDR3 bases: TGTGCCAGCAGTTACCCGAGGACCTACCTCAGGGAGACCCAGTACTTC. Its protein product is CASSYPRTYLRETQYF.

In this sample, this clonotype turned up many times. The V gene is TRBV27, the J gene TRBJ2-1; possibly TRBD2 for D (6 bases). Trimming pared 5 bases from V and 7 bases from J, leaving 12 bases between. The CDR3 runs 13 residues. The germline V gene encodes CDR1 MNHEY and CDR2 SMNVEV (reference sequence). In DNA, the CDR3 is TGTGCCAGCAGTCCGCGCGCGGGGAATGAGCAGTTCTTC. This encodes CASSPRAGNEQFF.

This clonotype was counted ten times or more. The chain couples TRBV24-1 to TRBJ2-3; 7 nucleotides agree with TRBD2. The CDR3 is 16 residues long. Germline V lookup: CDR1 KGHDR, CDR2 SFDVKD. The ends lost 0 bases at V and 2 bases at J; junction bases unmatched: 4. CDR3 residues: CATSDLDGTNTDTQYF. DNA of the CDR3: TGTGCCACCAGTGATTTGGACGGGACTAACACAGATACGCAGTATTTT.

This clonotype has ten or more counts. V and J are TRBV5-1 and TRBJ1-4; D is unresolved. CDR1 and CDR2 from the germline V gene are SGHRS and YFSETQ. V lost 3 bases and J lost 4, with 10 bases in between. The CDR3 runs to 14 residues. For the CDR3, the DNA is TGCGCCAGCAGCTCGCCGGGCAATAATGAAAAACTGTTTTTT. This codes for CASSSPGNNEKLFF.

This clonotype was counted ten times or more. The chain combines TRBV29-1 with TRBJ2-3; 10 bases line up with TRBD2. With 2 bases clipped from V and 3 bases from J, the junction kept 14 bases outside the gene matches. The CDR3 consists of 18 residues. The germline V gene has CDR1 SQVTM and CDR2 ANQGSEA. The CDR3 region is CSVEKEGVAGGFTDTQYF. The CDR3, as DNA: TGCAGCGTTGAAAAGGAGGGTGTAGCGGGGGGCTTTACAGATACGCAGTATTTT.

This clonotype was detected ten times or more. This chain uses TRBV28 with TRBJ2-3; TRBD2 agrees at 8 bases. CDR1 is MDHEN, CDR2 SYDVKM, per germline. V trimming: 8 bases; J trimming: 6 bases; junction bases outside the gene matches: 7. CDR3 size: 13 residues. The CDR3 spells CASSGGPEDTQYF. The CDR3 coding sequence is TGTGCCAGCTCGGGAGGGCCTGAGGATACGCAGTATTTT.

This clonotype was counted many times. This chain uses TRBV5-1 with TRBJ1-2; D not certain. The CDR3 sequence is 16 residues long. Trimming removed 7 bases at V and 0 bases at J, with 19 bases between. Germline CDR1 is SGHRS and CDR2 is YFSETQ. The CDR3 DNA is TGCGCCAGCGGGGATTGGGCACCCCCAACTAACTATGGCTACACCTTC. Its translation: CASGDWAPPTNYGYTF.

This clonotype appeared many times. The V gene is TRBV5-6, the J gene TRBJ1-2; 7 bases are a match to TRBD1. Germline CDR1 and CDR2: SGHDT and YYEEEE. The CDR3 covers 15 residues. V lost 4 bases and J lost 4; bases outside the gene matches: 10. This chain's CDR3 is CASSLQGGYSYGYTF. The CDR3 DNA sequence: TGTGCCAGCAGCCTGCAGGGGGGTTATAGCTATGGCTACACCTTC.

At least ten counts were recorded for this clonotype. CDR3 nucleotide sequence: TGTGCCAGCAGCCAAGATCTTTCGGCCGCTGGGGCCAACGTCCTGACTTTC. It translates to CASSQDLSAAGANVLTF. The V and J genes are TRBV4-2 and TRBJ2-6; D is unresolved. There are 17 residues in the CDR3. V dropped 0 bases and J dropped 2 bases, with 11 bases sitting between them. Germline V gene sequence: CDR1 LGHNA, CDR2 YNFKEQ.

This clonotype has a count of ten or more. V is TRBV24-1 and J is TRBJ1-1; D might be TRBD1 (5 bases). Trimming took 5 bases from V and 5 from J, leaving 14 bases between them. There are 14 residues in the CDR3. Germline assignment: CDR1 KGHDR and CDR2 SFDVKD. CDR3 residues: CATSAHGTATEAFF. The DNA of the CDR3 is TGTGCCACCAGTGCCCATGGGACGGCTACTGAAGCTTTCTTT.

This clonotype was observed many times. The J gene is TRBJ2-2, the V gene TRBV4-3, with D possibly matching TRBD2 (6 bases). V lost 1 base and J lost 0, with 9 bases in between. Germline values: CDR1 LGHNA, CDR2 YSLEER. The CDR3 length is 16 residues. CDR3 in DNA: TGCGCCAGCAGCCAAGGACTAGTTGCGAACACCGGGGAGCTGTTTTTT. Amino acid sequence: CASSQGLVANTGELFF.

This clonotype appeared many times. The chain combines TRBV5-1 with TRBJ2-1, with 16 bases fitting TRBD2. The CDR3 extends over 17 amino acids. From germline, CDR1 is SGHRS and CDR2 YFSETQ. Germline trimming cut 7 bases from V and 4 bases from J; bases unmatched to any gene: 8. Here the CDR3 reads CASRTGTSGRGYNEQFF. As DNA, the CDR3 is TGCGCCAGCCGGACCGGGACTAGCGGGAGGGGGTACAATGAGCAGTTCTTC.